A single sample gave rise to the 5 T cell receptor beta chains below, sequenced in a study of spatial heterogeneity in lung cancer. A single record per CDR3 protein comes from TCRdb applying MiXCR to the 5' RACE reads. The data contain about 18,000 distinct CDR3 sequences, 9.6% of them singletons. The study's findings and limits: Within tumors, counts of expanded alpha and beta TCRs tracked tumor mutation counts.

Their antigens are not known. Time point in this sample: sample taken at primary tumor resection. The material was lung tumor tissue, obtained at surgery. These receptors were obtained from a female donor with early-stage non-small cell lung cancer.

Comment on this clonotype: Because this beta chain is a stray read in a library intended to capture alpha chains, its abundance should not be given much weight. The chain employs TRBV5-1 and TRBJ2-7; TRBD1 matches at 10 bases. This CDR3 has 15 amino acids. V dropped 0 bases and J dropped 0; count of bases not matched to a gene: 0. Germline assignment: CDR1 SGHRS and CDR2 YFSETQ. The DNA for the CDR3 is TGCGCCAGCAGCTTGGGACAGGGGGCCTCCTACGAGCAGTACTTC. This translates into CASSLGQGASYEQYF.

Only a few counts were recorded for this clonotype. This beta chain is an unintended read in a library built for alpha chains; its size means little. This chain connects TRBV9 to TRBJ2-7; 8 positions agree with TRBD1. Trimming took 0 bases from V and 5 from J; bases not matched to a gene: 10. Germline lookup yields CDR1 SGDLS and CDR2 YYNGEE. The CDR3 consists of 16 residues. CDR3 nucleotides: TGTGCCAGCAGCGTAGTAGATGGACAGGGTTTTCACGAGCAGTACTTC. It is translated as CASSVVDGQGFHEQYF. The full variable domain, in which reference TRBV9 and TRBJ2-7 provide the parts outside the CDR3, is DSGVTQTPKHLITATGQRVTLRCSPRSGDLSVYWYQQSLDQGLQFLIQYYNGEERAKGNILERFSAQQFPDLHSELNLSSLELGDSALYFCASSVVDGQGFHEQYFGPGTRLTVT.

This clonotype was detected only a few times. Since the library was made to target alpha chains, this beta chain is a stray read and its abundance is not meaningful. The V call is TRBV7-9, the J call TRBJ1-5; 7 positions match TRBD1. V lost 5 bases and J lost 1; bases outside the gene matches: 8. Germline CDR1 reads SEHNR; CDR2 reads FQNEAQ (reference sequence). The CDR3 contains 16 residues. CDR3 sequence (DNA): TGTGCCAGCAGCCTCGAGGGGGGACAGAGCAATCAGCCCCAGCATTTT. Translated: CASSLEGGQSNQPQHF.

As regards this clonotype: This beta chain represents an off-target read in a library built for alpha chains; its size is of limited meaning. The chain links TRBV29-1 to TRBJ2-7; 7 nucleotides align to TRBD1. Germline trimming cut 8 bases from V and 5 bases from J; bases unmatched to any gene: 9. The CDR3 sequence is 12 residues long. Germline CDR1 and CDR2: SQVTM and ANQGSEA. The DNA for the CDR3 is TGCAGCACCCCGGAACAGGGGAACGAGCAGTACTTC. The encoded protein is CSTPEQGNEQYF.

This clonotype was detected ten times or more. This beta chain represents an off-target read in a library built for alpha chains; its size is of limited meaning. The chain joins TRBV18 to TRBJ2-5; 10 bases align to TRBD2. Germline V gene sequence: CDR1 KGHSH, CDR2 LQKENI. The CDR3 has 17 residues. V shed 1 base, J shed 1 base, and the junction held 6 bases outside the gene matches. CDR3 DNA sequence: TGTGCCAGCTCACCACTGGTGTTAGCGGGGGGCCAAGAGACCCAGTACTTC. This translates into CASSPLVLAGGQETQYF.